This T cell receptor (beta chain) was identified during a study of cytomegalovirus exposure and HLA in healthy donors. Vbeta (60) and Jbeta (13) primers were used in the PCR. Repertoires were generated with immunoSEQ multiplex PCR, while TCRdb's copy carries only in-frame clones and drops some. Of roughly 130,000 clones listed, 80% are singletons. This receptor was taken from a man between 40 and 49 years old in good health and CMV-seronegative. Sequencing was performed on PBMCs.

Here the CDR3 reads CASGETGGLSYNEQFF. CDR3 bases: TGCGCCAGCGGGGAAACAGGGGGATTGTCCTACAATGAGCAGTTCTTC. J is TRBJ2-1 and V is TRBV4-1, with 8 bases matching TRBD1. Germline assignment: CDR1 MGHRA and CDR2 YSYEKL. This CDR3 is built from 16 residues. The V segment lost 8 bases and the J segment 1 base; nucleotides outside the gene matches: 10.